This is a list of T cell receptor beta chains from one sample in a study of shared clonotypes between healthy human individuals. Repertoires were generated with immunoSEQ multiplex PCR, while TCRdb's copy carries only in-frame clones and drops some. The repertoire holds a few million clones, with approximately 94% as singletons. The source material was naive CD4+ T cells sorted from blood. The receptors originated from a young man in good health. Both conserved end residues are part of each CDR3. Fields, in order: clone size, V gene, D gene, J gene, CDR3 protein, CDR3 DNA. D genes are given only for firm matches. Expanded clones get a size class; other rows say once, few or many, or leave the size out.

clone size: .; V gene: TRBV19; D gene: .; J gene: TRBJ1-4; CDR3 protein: CASSNRVMDEKLFF; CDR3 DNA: TGTGCCAGTAGCAACAGGGTGATGGACGAAAAACTGTTTTTT
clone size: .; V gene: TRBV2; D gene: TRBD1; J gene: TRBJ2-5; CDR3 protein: CASSGGTGGRETQYF; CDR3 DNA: TGTGCCAGCAGTGGAGGGACAGGGGGCCGGGAGACCCAGTACTTC
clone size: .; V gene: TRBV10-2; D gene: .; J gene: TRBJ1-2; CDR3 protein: CASSETLNYGYTF; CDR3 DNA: TGCGCCAGCAGTGAAACGCTTAACTATGGCTACACCTTC
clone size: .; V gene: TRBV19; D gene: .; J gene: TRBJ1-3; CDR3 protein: CASTARGSSGNTIYF; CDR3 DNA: TGTGCCAGTACGGCCCGAGGGTCCTCTGGAAACACCATATATTTT
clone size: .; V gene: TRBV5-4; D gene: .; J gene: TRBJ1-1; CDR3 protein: CASSLGEPTLNTEAFF; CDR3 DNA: TGTGCCAGCAGCTTGGGTGAGCCCACTTTAAACACTGAAGCTTTCTTT
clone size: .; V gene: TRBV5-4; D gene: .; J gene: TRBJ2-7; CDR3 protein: CASSLVVSGAYEQYF; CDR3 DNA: TGTGCCAGCAGCTTGGTCGTTAGCGGTGCTTACGAGCAGTACTTC
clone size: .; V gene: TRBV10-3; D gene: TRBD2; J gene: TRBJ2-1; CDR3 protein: CATATGTTDNEQFF; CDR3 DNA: TGTGCCACCGCTACTGGGACTACCGACAATGAGCAGTTCTTC
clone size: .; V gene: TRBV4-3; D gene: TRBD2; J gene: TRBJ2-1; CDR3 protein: CASSPGRVRSGAGIYNEQFF; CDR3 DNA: TGCGCCAGCAGCCCCGGAAGGGTTAGGTCCGGAGCGGGAATTTACAATGAGCAGTTCTTC
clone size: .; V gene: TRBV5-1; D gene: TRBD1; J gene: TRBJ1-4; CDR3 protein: CASSTSGQWNEKLFF; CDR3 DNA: TGCGCCAGCAGCACGTCGGGACAGTGGAATGAAAAACTGTTTTTT
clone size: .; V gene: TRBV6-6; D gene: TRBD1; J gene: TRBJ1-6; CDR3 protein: CASSPSGTGAISPLHF; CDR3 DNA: TGTGCCAGCAGCCCCTCCGGGACAGGGGCTATTTCACCCCTCCACTTT
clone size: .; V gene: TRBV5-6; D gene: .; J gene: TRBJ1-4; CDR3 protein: CASSPWGEARGKLFF; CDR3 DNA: TGTGCCAGCAGCCCGTGGGGGGAGGCCCGGGGAAAACTGTTTTTT
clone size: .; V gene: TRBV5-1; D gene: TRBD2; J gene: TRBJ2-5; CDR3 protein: CASSLLAGEETQYF; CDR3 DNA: TGCGCCAGCAGCTTACTAGCGGGAGAAGAGACCCAGTACTTC
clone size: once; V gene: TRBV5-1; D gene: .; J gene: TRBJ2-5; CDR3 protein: CASSLEAAKTQYF; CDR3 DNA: TGCGCCAGCAGCTTGGAAGCAGCCAAGACCCAGTACTTC
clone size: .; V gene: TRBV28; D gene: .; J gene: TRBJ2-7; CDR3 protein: CASSTGQQVGEQYF; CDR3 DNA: TGTGCCAGCAGTACTGGACAGCAGGTGGGGGAGCAGTACTTC
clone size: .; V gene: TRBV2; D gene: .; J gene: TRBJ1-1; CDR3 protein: CASSEANTEAFF; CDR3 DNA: TGTGCCAGCAGTGAGGCGAACACTGAAGCTTTCTTT
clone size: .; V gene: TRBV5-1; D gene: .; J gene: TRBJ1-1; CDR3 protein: CASSLSGDEAFF; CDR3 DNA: TGCGCCAGCAGCTTATCAGGGGATGAAGCTTTCTTT
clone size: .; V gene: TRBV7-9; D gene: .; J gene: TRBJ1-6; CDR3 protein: CAGTAAGGGTESSPLHF; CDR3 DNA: TGTGCCGGTACTGCGGCCGGGGGGGGCACCGAATCGTCACCCCTCCACTTT
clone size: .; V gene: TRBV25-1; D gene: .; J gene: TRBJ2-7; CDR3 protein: CASSEGPGNYEQYF; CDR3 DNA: TGTGCCAGCAGTGAGGGCCCGGGAAACTACGAGCAGTACTTC
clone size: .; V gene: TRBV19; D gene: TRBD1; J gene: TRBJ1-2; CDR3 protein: CASSTHSTGHYGYTF; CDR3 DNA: TGTGCCAGTAGTACCCATTCGACAGGGCACTATGGCTACACCTTC
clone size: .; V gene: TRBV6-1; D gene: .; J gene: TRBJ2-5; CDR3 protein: CASSAVTGTKETQYF; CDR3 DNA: TGTGCCAGCAGTGCGGTAACCGGGACAAAAGAGACCCAGTACTTC
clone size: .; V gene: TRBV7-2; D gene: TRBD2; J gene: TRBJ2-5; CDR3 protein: CASSLLAGGETQYF; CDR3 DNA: TGTGCCAGCAGCTTACTAGCGGGAGGGGAGACCCAGTACTTC
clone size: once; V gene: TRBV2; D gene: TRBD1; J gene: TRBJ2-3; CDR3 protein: CASSYGQVGTDTQYF; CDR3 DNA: TGTGCCAGCAGTTACGGACAGGTCGGCACAGATACGCAGTATTTT
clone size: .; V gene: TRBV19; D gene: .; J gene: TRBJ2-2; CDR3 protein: CASSKGPPGELFF; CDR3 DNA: TGTGCCAGCAGCAAAGGGCCCCCCGGGGAGCTGTTTTTT
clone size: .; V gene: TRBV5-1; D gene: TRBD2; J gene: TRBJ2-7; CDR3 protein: CASSLAGGAQYEQYF; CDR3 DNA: TGCGCCAGCAGCTTGGCCGGGGGGGCCCAGTACGAGCAGTACTTC
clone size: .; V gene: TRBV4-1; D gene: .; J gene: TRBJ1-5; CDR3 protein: CASSQVGLSNQPQHF; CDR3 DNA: TGCGCCAGCAGCCAAGTGGGACTGAGCAATCAGCCCCAGCATTTT
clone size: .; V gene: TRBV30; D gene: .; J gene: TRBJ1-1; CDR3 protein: CAWSVQVGTEAFF; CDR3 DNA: TGTGCCTGGAGTGTACAGGTGGGGACCGAAGCTTTCTTT
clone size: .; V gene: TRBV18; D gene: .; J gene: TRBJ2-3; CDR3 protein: CASSPSGTDTQYF; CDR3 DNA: TGTGCCAGCTCACCATCGGGAACAGATACGCAGTATTTT
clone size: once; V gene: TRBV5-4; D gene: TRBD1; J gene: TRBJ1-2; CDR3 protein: CASSSRTGSDYGYTF; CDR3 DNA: TGTGCCAGCAGCTCCCGGACAGGATCTGACTATGGCTACACCTTC
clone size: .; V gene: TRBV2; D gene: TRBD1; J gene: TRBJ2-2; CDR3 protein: CASGRTGSPTGELFF; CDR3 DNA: TGTGCCAGCGGTCGGACAGGGTCCCCCACCGGGGAGCTGTTTTTT
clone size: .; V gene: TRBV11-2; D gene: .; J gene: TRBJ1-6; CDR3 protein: CASSPNSGGCHF; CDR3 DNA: TGTGCCAGCAGTCCCAATTCGGGTGGTTGCCACTTT
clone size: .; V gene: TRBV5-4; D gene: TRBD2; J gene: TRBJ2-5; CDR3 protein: CASTHRERGPQETQYF; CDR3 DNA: TGTGCCAGCACCCACCGGGAGCGGGGGCCCCAAGAGACCCAGTACTTC
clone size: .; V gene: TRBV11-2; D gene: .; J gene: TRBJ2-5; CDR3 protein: CASSLDGLLETQYF; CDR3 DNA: TGTGCCAGCAGCTTAGATGGACTACTTGAGACCCAGTACTTC
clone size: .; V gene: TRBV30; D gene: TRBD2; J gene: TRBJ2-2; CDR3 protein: CAWTTLGLAGLTGELFF; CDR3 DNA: TGTGCCTGGACCACCCTAGGACTAGCGGGGCTAACCGGGGAGCTGTTTTTT
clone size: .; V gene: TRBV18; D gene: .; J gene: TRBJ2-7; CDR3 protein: CASSPQGSEQYF; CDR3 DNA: TGTGCCAGCTCACCACAAGGGAGCGAGCAGTACTTC
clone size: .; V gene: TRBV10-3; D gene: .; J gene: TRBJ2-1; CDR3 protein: CASSRSYYNEQFF; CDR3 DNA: TGTGCCAGCAGTCGATCTTACTACAATGAGCAGTTCTTC
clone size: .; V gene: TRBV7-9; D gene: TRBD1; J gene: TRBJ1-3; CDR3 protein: CASTRDRAGNTIYF; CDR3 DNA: TGTGCCAGCACCAGGGACAGGGCTGGAAACACCATATATTTT
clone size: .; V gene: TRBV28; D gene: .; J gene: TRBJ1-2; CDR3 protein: CASRPQGNYGYTF; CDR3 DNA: TGTGCCAGCAGACCCCAGGGCAACTATGGCTACACCTTC
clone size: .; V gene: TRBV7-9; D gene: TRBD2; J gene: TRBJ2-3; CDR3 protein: CASSQLAGRDTQYF; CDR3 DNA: TGTGCCAGCAGCCAACTAGCGGGAAGGGATACGCAGTATTTT
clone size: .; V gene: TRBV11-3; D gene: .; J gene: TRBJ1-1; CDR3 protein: CASSLDPGAEAFF; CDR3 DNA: TGTGCCAGCAGCTTAGACCCGGGGGCTGAAGCTTTCTTT